Below, 24 T cell receptor beta chains from the same sample are listed, as sequenced in a study of blood T cell repertoires in COVID-19. This table comes from immunoSEQ multiplex PCR, and its TCRdb copy is limited to in-frame clones, with some not included. The sample contains tens of thousands of clones, around 89% of which appear only once. The sample was peripheral blood. Receptors originate from a human donor in a cohort sampled during active COVID-19.

DNA for the CDR3: TGTGCCAGCAGTTCGCAGTGGAGCTATGGCTACACCTTC. Translation gives CASSSQWSYGYTF. V is TRBV6-5 and J is TRBJ1-2; D unclear. The CDR3 is 13 residues long. CDR1 is MNHEY, CDR2 SVGAGI, per germline. V lost 4 bases and J lost 4, with 10 bases in between.

V usage is TRBV28 and J usage is TRBJ2-3; the match to TRBD2 covers 7 bases. CDR1 is MDHEN, CDR2 SYDVKM, per germline. The J segment lost 2 bases and the V segment lost 5 bases, leaving 13 bases of the junction unmatched. The CDR3 totals 17 residues. The CDR3 bases are TGTGCCAGCAGTCAAAAGCCACTAGCGCAATACACAGATACGCAGTATTTT. Translated: CASSQKPLAQYTDTQYF.

The V call is TRBV27, the J call TRBJ2-7, with TRBD2 matching 7 bases. Per the germline V gene, CDR1 is MNHEY and CDR2 is SMNVEV (reference sequence). V trimming: 5 bases; J trimming: 2 bases; junction bases outside the gene matches: 9. This CDR3 contains 15 residues. CDR3 sequence reads: CASSPPGLPTYEQYF. In DNA, the CDR3 is TGTGCCAGCAGTCCCCCGGGACTACCGACCTACGAGCAGTACTTC.

The chain joins TRBV3-1 (or the pseudogene TRBV3-2) to TRBJ2-3, with a weak D call TRBD2 (6 bases). This CDR3 contains 15 residues. CDR1 is LGHDT and CDR2 is YNNKEL in the germline V gene (reference sequence). Trimming stripped 4 bases from V and 4 bases from J, with 15 bases between. CDR3 region: CASSPGLEGPDTQYF. In DNA, the CDR3 is TGTGCCAGCAGCCCCGGTTTGGAGGGCCCAGATACGCAGTATTTT.

The V call is TRBV7-7, the J call TRBJ2-1, with D possibly being TRBD1 (5 bases). CDR3 length equals 14 residues. From germline, CDR1 is SSHAT and CDR2 FNYEAQ (reference sequence). V lost 5 bases to trimming and J lost 6 bases, with 14 bases between them. CDR3 sequence reads: CASSPLGGANEQFF. CDR3 nucleotides: TGTGCCAGCAGCCCGCTCGGTGGGGCCAATGAGCAGTTCTTC.

V gene TRBV3-1 (or the pseudogene TRBV3-2) combines with J gene TRBJ2-5, with 10 positions matching TRBD2. This CDR3 spans 15 amino acids. Per germline, CDR1 LGHDT and CDR2 YNNKEL (reference sequence). Trimming cost V 6 bases and J 1 base; bases outside gene matches: 5. The CDR3 loop reads CASRNLAGAQETQYF. As DNA, the CDR3 is TGTGCCAGCAGGAATCTAGCGGGGGCCCAAGAGACCCAGTACTTC.

The chain joins TRBV21-1 to TRBJ2-7; TRBD2 is taken as the D call from the table, unchecked against the DNA. TRBV21-1 is designated a pseudogene. The CDR3 totals 17 residues. The CDR3: CASSAQGGLANSYEQYF. CDR3 in DNA: TGTGCCAGCAGCGCCCAAGGGGGACTAGCGAACTCCTACGAGCAGTACTTC.

The V and J genes are TRBV7-9 and TRBJ2-7; D is possibly TRBD2 (5 bases). CDR1 is SEHNR and CDR2 is FQNEAQ in the germline V gene (reference sequence). The CDR3 covers 17 residues. Deletions cut 2 bases from V and 2 bases from J, with 19 bases between. CDR3 in DNA: TGTGCCAGCAGCTTATTTCGGGAAGAACACCTCCCCTACGAGCAGTACTTC. Amino acid sequence: CASSLFREEHLPYEQYF.

V usage is TRBV4-1 and J usage is TRBJ2-5, with TRBD1 matching over 9 bases. The germline gives CDR1 MGHRA, CDR2 YSYEKL. The CDR3 sequence is 13 residues long. V was clipped by 4 bases and J by 4 bases; unmatched bases: 1. CDR3 protein: CASSLTGGETQYF. The CDR3 region has the DNA TGCGCCAGCAGCCTGACAGGGGGAGAGACCCAGTACTTC.

The chain uses TRBV2 and TRBJ1-1; D remains ambiguous. V was trimmed by 6 bases and J by 6 bases, leaving 11 bases between them. The V gene's germline CDR1 is SNHLY and CDR2 FYNNEI. The CDR3 has 12 amino acids. This CDR3 reads CASRPRIAEAFF. The CDR3, as DNA: TGTGCCAGCAGACCGAGGATCGCTGAAGCTTTCTTT. Full variable domain (remainder filled in from reference TRBV2 and TRBJ1-1): EPEVTQTPSHQVTQMGQEVILRCVPISNHLYFYWYRQILGQKVEFLVSFYNNEISEKSEIFDDQFSVERPDGSNFTLKIRSTKLEDSAMYFCASRPRIAEAFFGQGTRLTVV.

The chain employs TRBV29-1 and TRBJ1-2; 9 bases align to TRBD1. With 7 bases clipped from V and 1 base from J, the junction kept 7 bases outside the gene matches. Germline loops: CDR1 SQVTM, CDR2 ANQGSEA. CDR3 length: 14 amino acids. Written as DNA, the CDR3 is TGCAGCGCCTCACCGGGACAGGGTAACTATGGCTACACCTTC. It is translated as CSASPGQGNYGYTF. Variable domain in full (rest from reference TRBV29-1 and TRBJ1-2): SAVISQKPSRDICQRGTSLTIQCQVDSQVTMMFWYRQQPGQSLTLIATANQGSEATYESGFVIDKFPISRPNLTFSTLTVSNMSPEDSSIYLCSASPGQGNYGYTFGSGTRLTVV.

The chain recombines TRBV7-7 with TRBJ1-3; no firm D call. The ends were cut back, 4 bases at V and 2 bases at J, with 12 bases in the middle. From germline, CDR1 is SSHAT and CDR2 FNYEAQ (reference sequence). This CDR3 is 15 amino acids long. The CDR3 is CASSSVGEAGNTIYF. In nucleotides, the CDR3 is TGTGCCAGCAGCTCCGTGGGAGAGGCTGGAAACACCATATATTTT.

The genes are TRBV19 and TRBJ1-1; 7 bases line up with TRBD1. Germline V gives CDR1 LNHDA, CDR2 SQIVND (reference sequence). Trimming cost V 4 bases and J 1 base; bases outside gene matches: 3. This CDR3 spans 14 amino acids. The CDR3 spells CASSTRTGNTEAFF. DNA for the CDR3: TGTGCCAGTAGTACCCGGACAGGGAACACTGAAGCTTTCTTT.

This clone is a singleton in its sample. CDR3 nucleotide sequence: TGTGCCAGCAGTGACGGCCCAGGGGTTAGTGGGGCCAACGTCCTGACTTTC. Its translation is CASSDGPGVSGANVLTF. The chain links TRBV27 to TRBJ2-6; D is perhaps TRBD1 (6 bases). This CDR3 spans 17 amino acids. Germline CDR1 and CDR2: MNHEY and SMNVEV (reference sequence). Trimming cost V 5 bases and J 3 bases, with 17 bases left between them.

The table lists this clone with a count of one. The CDR3 DNA reads as TGTGCCAGCAGTCCCCTAGCGGGGGGGTGGACAGATACGCAGTATTTT. Translated: CASSPLAGGWTDTQYF. This sequence joins TRBV6-2 or TRBV6-3 and TRBJ2-3, with 12 bases that match TRBD2. The CDR3 totals 16 residues. Germline CDR1 and CDR2: MNHEY and SVGEGT. The V gene end was trimmed by 5 bases and the J gene end by 3 bases; junction bases not matched to a gene: 6.

This clone was observed once. The chain is built from TRBV5-4 and TRBJ2-7, with D perhaps TRBD1 (5 bases). V was shortened by 3 bases and J by 6 bases, with 16 bases between the two germline ends. From germline, CDR1 is SGHNT and CDR2 YYREEE (reference sequence). CDR3 length: 14 amino acids. The CDR3 spells CASSSQVRVSEQYF. As DNA, the CDR3 is TGTGCCAGCAGCTCACAGGTCAGGGTTAGCGAGCAGTACTTC.

The chain combines TRBV21-1 with TRBJ1-6; the table gives TRBD1 as D, unverified against the DNA. TRBV21-1 is listed as a pseudogene. CDR3 size: 14 residues. The CDR3 bases are TGTGCCAGCAGCAAATGTCAGGATAATTCACCCCTCCACTTT. Its translation is CASSKCQDNSPLHF.

This clone was detected only once. The V and J genes are TRBV29-1 and TRBJ1-3; tentatively, D is TRBD1 (5 bases). Deletions cut 7 bases from V and 8 bases from J, with 15 bases between. This CDR3 comprises 12 residues. CDR1 and CDR2 from the germline V gene are SQVTM and ANQGSEA. The CDR3 loop reads CSAGGGPDTIYF. In DNA form, the CDR3 reads TGCAGCGCCGGGGGGGGTCCGGACACCATATATTTT.

This clone was observed a handful of times. V usage is TRBV28 and J usage is TRBJ1-4; no reliable D call. CDR3 size: 14 residues. The germline V gene encodes CDR1 MDHEN and CDR2 SYDVKM. Trimming took off 4 bases at V and 7 bases at J, with 13 bases between the two ends. CDR3 DNA: TGTGCCAGCAGTTCGCCCCCGACGGGTGAAAAACTGTTTTTT. It yields the protein CASSSPPTGEKLFF.

The rearrangement joins TRBV7-2 to TRBJ2-1; TRBD2 is a possible D gene (5 bases). Between the trimmed V and J ends, which lost 6 bases and 5 bases, there was a span of 20 bases. Germline CDR1 and CDR2: SGHTA and FQGNSA. This CDR3 comprises 16 residues. DNA for the CDR3: TGTGCCAGCAGTCGGTCCGCGGGCGTCCAAAACAATGAGCAGTTCTTC. It translates to CASSRSAGVQNNEQFF.

The chain carries TRBV5-1 and TRBJ2-5, with TRBD2 identical over 7 bases. There are 16 residues in the CDR3. Unmatched junction bases numbered 9, after V lost 0 bases and J lost 4 bases. Germline CDR1 is SGHRS and CDR2 is YFSETQ. In DNA, the CDR3 is TGCGCCAGCAGCTTGGGAAGGGAGGGTGTTGTAGAGACCCAGTACTTC. Residues: CASSLGREGVVETQYF.

The chain is built from TRBV7-9 and TRBJ2-1, with 8 bases that match TRBD2. V lost 7 bases to trimming and J lost 7 bases; unmatched junction nucleotides: 6. This CDR3 region has 13 residues. Germline loops: CDR1 SEHNR, CDR2 FQNEAQ (reference sequence). DNA for the CDR3: TGTGCCAGCATTACCGGGACTAGAAATGAGCAGTTCTTC. Translated: CASITGTRNEQFF.

This clone was seen just once. The chain carries TRBV9 and TRBJ2-1; 13 bases are shared with TRBD2. The CDR3 has 17 amino acids. The germline V gene has CDR1 SGDLS and CDR2 YYNGEE. V was pared by 4 bases and J by 7 bases, with 11 bases of the junction left unmatched. The chain's CDR3 is CASSPRLAGGPLNEQFF. DNA for the CDR3: TGTGCCAGCAGCCCGAGACTAGCGGGGGGCCCCCTTAATGAGCAGTTCTTC.

The chain uses TRBV24-1 and TRBJ1-5; the D gene is possibly TRBD1 (6 bases). Trimming cost V 3 bases and J 5 bases, with 10 bases left between them. CDR1 is KGHDR, CDR2 SFDVKD, per germline. The CDR3 is 14 amino acids. CDR3 in amino acids: CATSDTGYDQPQHF. The DNA of the CDR3 is TGTGCCACCAGTGATACAGGGTATGATCAGCCCCAGCATTTT.